One T cell receptor (beta chain) is described in this entry. The length of the CDR3 is 14 residues. Looked up from germline, CDR1 is PRHDT and CDR2 is FYEKMQ (reference sequence). The V gene lost 0 bases and the J gene lost 1 base, with 6 bases spanning the gap. PCR employed 60 Vbeta and 13 Jbeta primers. Sequencing was performed with immunoSEQ multiplex PCR; in TCRdb, only in-frame clones are kept and a portion is missing. The sample lists approximately 150,000 clones; 70% to 80% were seen once. This specimen comes from a study of cytomegalovirus exposure and HLA in healthy donors. Sequenced material: PBMCs. The chain couples TRBV13 to TRBJ1-1; D is ambiguous. The clonotype comes from a woman aged 40 to 55 in good health and CMV-seronegative. This chain's CDR3 is CASSLGGANTEAFF. In DNA, the CDR3 is TGTGCCAGCAGCTTAGGGGGCGCGAACACTGAAGCTTTCTTT.